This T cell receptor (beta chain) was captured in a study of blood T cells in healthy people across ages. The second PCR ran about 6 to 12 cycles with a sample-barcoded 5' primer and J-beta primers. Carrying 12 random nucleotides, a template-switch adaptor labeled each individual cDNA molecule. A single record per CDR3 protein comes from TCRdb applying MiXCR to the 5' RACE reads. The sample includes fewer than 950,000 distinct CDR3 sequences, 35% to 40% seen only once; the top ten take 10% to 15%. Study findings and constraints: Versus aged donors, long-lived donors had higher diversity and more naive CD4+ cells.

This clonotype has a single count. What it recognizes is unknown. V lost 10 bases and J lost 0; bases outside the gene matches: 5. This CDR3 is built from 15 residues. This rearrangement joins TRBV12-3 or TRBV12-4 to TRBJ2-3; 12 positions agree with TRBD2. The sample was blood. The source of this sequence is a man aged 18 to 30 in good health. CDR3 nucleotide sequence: TGTGCCATCATTCTAGCGGGGGGGAGCACAGATACGCAGTATTTT. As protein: CAIILAGGSTDTQYF.